The entry below describes one T cell receptor (beta chain). Its matching antigen is unknown. Sample-barcoded 5' priming and a J-beta primer mix drove a second PCR of about 7 to 11 cycles. TCRdb called the 5' RACE reads again in MiXCR, with one record for every CDR3 protein. The sample includes 800,000 or so distinct CDR3 sequences, 35% to 50% seen only once; the top ten take approximately 18%. The sample originates from a study of blood T cells in healthy people across ages. Study results and limitations: A roughly linear fall in TCR beta diversity per million T cells was seen with increasing age.

This CDR3 contains 15 residues. Trimming removed 3 bases at V and 7 bases at J, with 16 bases between. Germline lookup yields CDR1 MDHEN and CDR2 SYDVKM. This receptor was obtained from a man older than 75 in good health. The sequencing sample was made of blood. The rearrangement uses TRBV28 and TRBJ1-5; D not resolved. CDR3 sequence: CASSFAMRRYQPQHF. CDR3 sequence (DNA): TGTGCCAGCAGTTTTGCCATGAGACGCTACCAGCCCCAGCATTTT. The full variable domain, rest sourced from reference TRBV28 and TRBJ1-5, is DVKVTQSSRYLVKRTGEKVFLECVQDMDHENMFWYRQDPGLGLRLIYFSYDVKMKEKGDIPEGYSVSREKKERFSLILESASTNQTSMYLCASSFAMRRYQPQHFGDGTRLSIL.